The 3 T cell receptor beta chains reported below all come from one sample, sequenced in a study of T cells in Graves' hyperthyroidism and ophthalmopathy. Amplification yielded TCR beta CDR3 regions, with RNA transcripts as the source. TCR CDR3 underwent first-round RT-PCR with the HTBI primer set. Via MiXCR, TCRdb re-called the multiplex PCR reads, giving one row per CDR3 protein. The data contain about 690,000 distinct CDR3 sequences, 15% to 20% of them singletons. Sequenced input: blood. The receptors here all came from a man aged 45 to 65 with Graves' hyperthyroidism.

Only a few counts were recorded for this clonotype. The chain recombines TRBV7-9 with TRBJ2-1, with D possibly being TRBD1 (5 bases). The germline CDR1 and CDR2 sequences are SEHNR and FQNEAQ (reference sequence). The germline V and J ends were trimmed by 5 bases and 4 bases, with 12 bases remaining between them. The CDR3 is made up of 14 amino acids. CDR3: CASSLDSVYNEQFF. In DNA, the CDR3 is TGTGCCAGCAGCCTTGACAGCGTGTACAATGAGCAGTTCTTC.

The chain recombines TRBV7-6 with TRBJ2-6; TRBD2 aligns across 9 bases. The CDR3 has 17 amino acids. Germline CDR1 SGHVS, CDR2 FNYEAQ. V dropped 2 bases and J dropped 0; count of bases not matched to a gene: 2. The CDR3: CASSLLAGTSGANVLTF. DNA for the CDR3: TGTGCCAGCAGCTTACTAGCGGGGACCTCTGGGGCCAACGTCCTGACTTTC.

The chain has TRBV6-6 and TRBJ2-3, with D possibly being TRBD1 (5 bases). Trimming left V 0 bases short and J 1 base short, with 11 bases between. This CDR3 has 16 residues. Germline CDR1 reads MNHNY; CDR2 reads SVGAGI (reference sequence). This chain's CDR3 is CASSYSRNRRTDTQYF. In nucleotides, the CDR3 is TGTGCCAGCAGTTACTCGAGGAACAGGCGCACAGATACGCAGTATTTT.